These 12 T cell receptor beta chains were sequenced from one sample in a study of blood T cell repertoires in COVID-19 (dated by TCRdb to 2018 to 2020). Libraries were prepared through the immunoSEQ multiplex PCR assay. TCRdb obtained this table from immuneACCESS and retained in-frame rearrangements with V and J assigned. These tables miss some clones; where compared with another copy, unresolved V genes account for less than half of the shortfall, and the remainder is unexplained. The sample yields 200,000 to 250,000 clones; around nine tenths were counted once. Approximately 1.5% of the sample is held by the ten biggest clonotypes. Sequences were obtained from peripheral blood. All receptors come from a woman in her sixties who had recovered from COVID-19.

This chain joins TRBV7-2 and TRBJ2-3; 11 bases fit TRBD2. Germline assignment: CDR1 SGHTA and CDR2 FQGNSA. The length of the CDR3 is 16 residues. Germline trimming cut 3 bases from V and 2 bases from J; bases unmatched to any gene: 4. The CDR3 sequence: CASSFRLAGITDTQYF. The CDR3 DNA is TGTGCCAGCAGCTTCAGACTAGCGGGGATCACAGATACGCAGTATTTT.

There are a few counts of this clone. The chain uses TRBV25-1 and TRBJ1-1; 8 bases agree with TRBD1. The V and J ends lost 5 bases and 7 bases, in that order; junction bases with no gene match: 6. In germline, CDR1 is MGHDK, CDR2 SYGVNS. CDR3 size: 13 residues. In DNA, the CDR3 is TGTGCCAGCAGTTACAGGGGGAGTATTGAAGCTTTCTTT. The encoded protein is CASSYRGSIEAFF. Full variable domain (remainder filled in from reference TRBV25-1 and TRBJ1-1): EADIYQTPRYLVIGTGKKITLECSQTMGHDKMYWYQQDPGMELHLIHYSYGVNSTEKGDLSSESTVSRIRTEHFPLTLESARPSHTSQYLCASSYRGSIEAFFGQGTRLTVV.

This chain connects TRBV12-5 to TRBJ2-5, with D possibly TRBD2 on 5 matching bases. CDR1 LGHNT and CDR2 FRNRAP come from the germline V gene. Trimming pared 6 bases from V and 2 bases from J, leaving 10 bases between. The CDR3 loop spans 13 amino acids. The CDR3 reads CASGSGFQETQYF. The CDR3 DNA is TGTGCTAGTGGATCGGGGTTTCAAGAGACCCAGTACTTC. Supplemented by reference TRBV12-5 and TRBJ2-5, the full variable domain reads DARVTQTPRHKVTEMGQEVTMRCQPILGHNTVFWYRQTMMQGLELLAYFRNRAPLDDSGMPKDRFSAEMPDATLATLKIQPSEPRDSAVYFCASGSGFQETQYFGPGTRLLVL.

The rearrangement links TRBV7-2 to TRBJ2-7, with 9 bases lining up with TRBD1. Germline CDR1 reads SGHTA; CDR2 reads FQGNSA. CDR3 length: 13 amino acids. J gave up 5 bases and V 6 bases, and 5 bases lay outside the gene matches. The CDR3 loop is CASRLTGGHEQYF. CDR3 sequence (DNA): TGTGCCAGCAGGCTTACAGGGGGCCACGAGCAGTACTTC.

The chain is built from TRBV7-9 and TRBJ2-2, with TRBD1 matching over 9 bases. The CDR3 spans 18 residues. J was trimmed by 6 bases and V by 3 bases; bases with no gene match: 14. CDR1 is SEHNR and CDR2 is FQNEAQ in the germline V gene (reference sequence). The CDR3, as DNA: TGTGCCAGCAGCTTTCTCTTAAACAGGGGGCGTACGGCCGGGGAGCTGTTTTTT. Residues: CASSFLLNRGRTAGELFF.

The V call is TRBV28, the J call TRBJ1-2; D unresolved. This CDR3 comprises 15 residues. The ends were cut back, 1 base at V and 8 bases at J, with 17 bases in the middle. The germline V gene encodes CDR1 MDHEN and CDR2 SYDVKM. CDR3 residues: CASSLFLLEIEGYTF. Written as DNA, the CDR3 is TGTGCCAGCAGTTTATTTTTGTTGGAGATTGAGGGCTACACCTTC.

This clone appeared many times. V gene TRBV15 combines with J gene TRBJ2-2, with TRBD2 matching 7 bases. Per germline, CDR1 LNHNV and CDR2 YYDKDF (reference sequence). The CDR3 runs 22 residues. V shed 0 bases and J 1 base; nucleotides not matched to a gene: 20. CDR3 region: CATSRDTRWGFGLVRNTGELFF. The CDR3 DNA is TGTGCCACCAGCAGAGATACCCGTTGGGGGTTTGGACTAGTAAGGAACACCGGGGAGCTGTTTTTT.

J is TRBJ1-2 and V is TRBV18; 7 nucleotides match TRBD1. V lost 10 bases, J lost 3 bases, and 14 bases stayed unmatched. The CDR3 contains 15 residues. The germline gives CDR1 KGHSH, CDR2 LQKENI. For the CDR3, the DNA is TGTGCCACCTTACCCACCGACAGGGCCGACTATGGCTACACCTTC. Protein: CATLPTDRADYGYTF.

The chain employs TRBV19 and TRBJ1-3, with 11 bases that match TRBD1. The V and J ends lost 8 bases and 0 bases, in that order; junction bases with no gene match: 3. The germline gives CDR1 LNHDA, CDR2 SQIVND (reference sequence). CDR3 length: 15 amino acids. The CDR3 bases are TGTGCCAGTGCCGGGACAGGGGGCTCTGGAAACACCATATATTTT. Translating gives CASAGTGGSGNTIYF.

A remark on this clone: Other DNA sequences in this sample translate to the same CDR3. The V gene is TRBV20-1, the J gene TRBJ1-2; D not resolved. From germline, CDR1 is DFQATT and CDR2 SNEGSKA (reference sequence). Trimming removed 5 bases at V and 7 bases at J, with 11 bases between. The CDR3 consists of 11 residues. The CDR3 sequence is CSAGPGLGYTF. The CDR3 coding sequence is TGCAGTGCTGGGCCCGGCCTTGGCTACACCTTC.

This rearrangement joins TRBV5-6 to TRBJ1-2; no clear D gene. The CDR3 totals 15 residues. Germline V gives CDR1 SGHDT, CDR2 YYEEEE. V gave up 3 bases and J gave up 6 bases, with 18 bases separating them. DNA of the CDR3: TGTGCCAGCAGCTCCTTTGAAGCACTCGGTCATGGCTACACCTTC. Protein product: CASSSFEALGHGYTF.

The chain carries TRBV27 and TRBJ1-3; no definite D call. Trimming pared 4 bases from V and 4 bases from J, leaving 14 bases between. In germline, CDR1 is MNHEY, CDR2 SMNVEV (reference sequence). This CDR3 contains 15 residues. CDR3: CASSSMAGAGNTIYF. The CDR3 bases are TGTGCCAGCAGTTCTATGGCGGGCGCCGGAAACACCATATATTTT.